This T cell receptor beta chain appears in the sequencing data of a study of T cells in Graves' hyperthyroidism and ophthalmopathy. Concerning this clonotype: Its antigen remains unidentified.

Findings and caveats of the study: Most thyroid clonotypes expanded above 0.001 appeared in blood too.

TCR beta CDR3 regions were amplified from RNA. With the HTBI primer set, the TCR CDR3 went through a first round of RT-PCR. TCRdb independently ran MiXCR on the multiplex PCR reads; one entry per CDR3 protein. The data hold under 400,000 distinct CDR3 sequences, with around 15% observed a single time. J lost 7 bases, V lost 4 bases, and 13 bases had no gene match. CDR1 and CDR2 (germline): MNHEY, SVGAGI. The CDR3 sequence is 15 residues long. V is TRBV6-5 and J is TRBJ2-7, with TRBD1 matching over 7 bases. The sequence was collected from a woman between 55 and 75 years old with Graves' ophthalmopathy. What was sequenced was blood. The CDR3 here is CASSSRTTGLAEQYF. CDR3 in DNA: TGTGCCAGCAGTTCTCGAACGACAGGGCTCGCGGAGCAGTACTTC.